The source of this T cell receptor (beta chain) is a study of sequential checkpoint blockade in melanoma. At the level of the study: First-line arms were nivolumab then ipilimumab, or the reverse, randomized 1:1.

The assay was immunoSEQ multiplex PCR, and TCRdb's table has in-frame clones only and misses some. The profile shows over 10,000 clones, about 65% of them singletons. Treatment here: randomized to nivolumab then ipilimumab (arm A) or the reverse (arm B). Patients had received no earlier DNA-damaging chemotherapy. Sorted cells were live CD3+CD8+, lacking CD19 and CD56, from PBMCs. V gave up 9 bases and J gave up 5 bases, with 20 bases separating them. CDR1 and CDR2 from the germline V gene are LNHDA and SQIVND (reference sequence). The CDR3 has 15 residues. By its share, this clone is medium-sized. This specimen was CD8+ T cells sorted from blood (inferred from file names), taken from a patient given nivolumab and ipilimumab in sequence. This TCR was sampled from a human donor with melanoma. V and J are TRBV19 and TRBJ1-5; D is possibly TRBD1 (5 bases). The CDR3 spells CASWPRGQGDQPQHF. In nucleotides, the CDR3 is TGTGCCAGCTGGCCGCGGGGCCAAGGCGATCAGCCCCAGCATTTT.